The 13 T cell receptor beta chains reported below all come from one sample, sequenced in a study of T cell changes during pregnancy in multiple sclerosis. The table came from immunoSEQ multiplex PCR; TCRdb's copy has only in-frame clones and leaves some out. The sample carries about 49,000 clones, roughly 94% recorded once. The sequencing here drew on CD8+ T cells from peripheral blood mononuclear cells, taken before pregnancy. These receptors were obtained from a female donor with multiple sclerosis, enrolled in a pregnancy study.

The V call is TRBV28, the J call TRBJ2-7, with a tentative D call TRBD1 (7 bases). This CDR3 comprises 15 residues. The ends were cut back, 7 bases at V and 5 bases at J, with 21 bases in the middle. The germline gives CDR1 MDHEN, CDR2 SYDVKM. The CDR3: CASTTETGRPDEQYF. The CDR3 region has the DNA TGTGCCAGCACCACAGAGACAGGGAGGCCTGACGAGCAGTACTTC. Full variable domain (remainder filled in from reference TRBV28 and TRBJ2-7): DVKVTQSSRYLVKRTGEKVFLECVQDMDHENMFWYRQDPGLGLRLIYFSYDVKMKEKGDIPEGYSVSREKKERFSLILESASTNQTSMYLCASTTETGRPDEQYFGPGTRLTVT.

This chain links TRBV9 with TRBJ1-4; 8 nucleotides agree with TRBD1. The length of the CDR3 is 15 residues. Germline V gene data show CDR1 as SGDLS and CDR2 as YYNGEE. Germline trimming cut 2 bases from V and 8 bases from J; bases unmatched to any gene: 8. The CDR3: CASSVETGVQEKLFF. DNA for the CDR3: TGTGCCAGCAGCGTCGAGACAGGGGTTCAGGAAAAACTGTTTTTT.

The chain links TRBV5-8 to TRBJ2-5; D is unclear. Near its end, the DNA agrees better with TRBJ2-7, so the J call may be wrong. Germline V gives CDR1 SGHTS, CDR2 YDEGEE. The CDR3 runs 11 residues. This chain's CDR3 is CASSLAHEQYF. The CDR3 nucleotides are TGTGCCAGCAGCTTGGCCCACGAGCAGTACTTC.

V usage is TRBV21-1 and J usage is TRBJ2-4; whether TRBD2, the table's D call, matches the DNA was not checked. TRBV21-1 is a recognized pseudogene. CDR3 length equals 23 residues. The CDR3 coding sequence is TGTGCCAGCAGCGAAAAAAAGGTAGAGGATCCGGAGCCCCCACTAATAGCCAAAAACATTCAGTACTTC. It yields the protein CASSEKKVEDPEPPLIAKNIQYF.

This sequence joins TRBV7-8 and TRBJ2-1; the D gene is possibly TRBD2 (6 bases). This CDR3 is 14 amino acids long. In germline, CDR1 is SGHVS, CDR2 FQNEAQ. Deletions cut 5 bases from V and 10 bases from J, with 18 bases between. The CDR3 sequence is CASSNYGGTSEQFF. As DNA, the CDR3 is TGTGCCAGCAGCAACTACGGCGGGACTTCGGAGCAGTTCTTC.

The chain uses TRBV6-5 and TRBJ2-1; D may be TRBD2 (6 bases). Germline V gene sequence: CDR1 MNHEY, CDR2 SVGAGI. The germline V and J ends were trimmed by 0 bases and 10 bases, with 13 bases remaining between them. The CDR3 is 14 residues long. This CDR3 is CASSYSSDYGEQFF. CDR3 coding DNA: TGTGCCAGCAGTTACTCTTCGGACTACGGAGAGCAGTTCTTC.

Here the CDR3 DNA reads TGTGCCAGCAGCTTCTCCTCCACCGGGGAGCTGTTTTTT. Protein: CASSFSSTGELFF. V and J are TRBV7-3 and TRBJ2-2; no definite D call. Germline V lookup: CDR1 SGHTA, CDR2 FQGTGA. CDR3 length equals 13 residues. Trimming stripped 3 bases from V and 4 bases from J, with 6 bases between.

The rearrangement uses TRBV9 and TRBJ2-7; D unresolved. CDR3 length equals 13 residues. V lost 0 bases and J lost 9, with 13 bases in between. Germline values: CDR1 SGDLS, CDR2 YYNGEE. The CDR3 nucleotides read TGTGCCAGCAGCGTAGAACCGCGCGATGGGCAGTACTTC. This sequence encodes CASSVEPRDGQYF.

The genes are TRBV7-6 and TRBJ2-2; 8 bases line up with TRBD2. V trimming: 1 base; J trimming: 3 bases; junction bases outside the gene matches: 4. The CDR3 contains 16 residues. In germline, CDR1 is SGHVS, CDR2 FNYEAQ. Written as DNA, the CDR3 is TGTGCCAGCAGCTTAGAAGCGGGAGACGACACCGGGGAGCTGTTTTTT. The encoded protein is CASSLEAGDDTGELFF.

The chain joins TRBV7-6 to TRBJ1-2; D is uncertain. Germline V gene data show CDR1 as SGHVS and CDR2 as FNYEAQ. The ends were cut back, 2 bases at V and 7 bases at J, with 14 bases in the middle. This CDR3 has 14 residues. The CDR3 region has the DNA TGTGCCAGCAGCTTATCTGAGGGTCTTTCTGGCTACACCTTC. It encodes CASSLSEGLSGYTF.

The rearrangement joins TRBV27 to TRBJ1-5; D remains ambiguous. Trimming left V 5 bases short and J 0 bases short, with 11 bases between. Germline-derived CDR1 and CDR2 are MNHEY and SMNVEV (reference sequence). The CDR3 consists of 15 residues. The CDR3 is CASSPQIYSNQPQHF. The CDR3 DNA is TGTGCCAGCAGTCCACAGATATATAGCAATCAGCCCCAGCATTTT.

This rearrangement joins TRBV9 to TRBJ1-2; possibly TRBD1 for D (6 bases). CDR1 is SGDLS, CDR2 YYNGEE, per germline. This CDR3 is built from 11 residues. Trimming removed 4 bases at V and 5 bases at J, with 6 bases between. This chain's CDR3 is CASSTGYGYTF. The CDR3 DNA reads TGTGCCAGCAGCACAGGGTATGGCTACACCTTC.

The J gene is TRBJ1-1, the V gene TRBV4-2; D gene ambiguous. The CDR3 covers 19 residues. Trimming shortened V by 0 bases and J by 1 base, and 21 bases separated the two germline ends. Germline CDR1 reads LGHNA; CDR2 reads YNFKEQ. The CDR3 protein is CASSQDSGRSLGKNTEAFF. DNA for the CDR3: TGTGCCAGCAGCCAAGATAGCGGACGGTCCTTGGGTAAGAACACTGAAGCTTTCTTT.